The 7 T cell receptor beta chains in this list originate from one sample, sequenced in a study of T-cell memory formation after mild COVID-19. Each CDR3 protein gets one entry after TCRdb re-called the 5' RACE reads with MiXCR. Counted here are fewer than 350,000 distinct CDR3 sequences, 15% to 20% occurring once; the ten biggest clones make up roughly 24%. Sequencing was done on a sample of PBMCs or a T cell subset sorted from them (not recorded which). The receptor source for this set is a man aged 18-30 years who had mild COVID-19 (a few samples of this study predate the infection). Cell type and time point are not known.

This clonotype was seen ten or more times. This sequence joins TRBV29-1 and TRBJ2-5; D not certain. This CDR3 has 11 amino acids. Germline V gene sequence: CDR1 SQVTM, CDR2 ANQGSEA. Deletions cut 5 bases from V and 1 base from J, with 5 bases between. CDR3 in DNA: TGCAGCGTTTGGATCCAAGAGACCCAGTACTTC. Residues: CSVWIQETQYF.

This clonotype has just a few counts. CDR3 bases: TGTGCCAGCAGCGGCCAGGGGGTGGGCACTGAAGCTTTCTTT. This codes for CASSGQGVGTEAFF. V gene TRBV3-1 combines with J gene TRBJ1-1, with 7 bases lining up with TRBD1. Germline CDR1 LGHDT, CDR2 YNNKEL (reference sequence). V was clipped by 5 bases and J by 4 bases; unmatched bases: 7. CDR3 length equals 14 residues.

This clonotype was seen a few times. This sequence joins TRBV15 and TRBJ2-1, with 7 bases matching TRBD2. The CDR3 extends over 14 amino acids. The trim removed 0 bases at V and 8 bases at J, leaving 4 bases unmatched. Germline CDR1 and CDR2: LNHNV and YYDKDF (reference sequence). The CDR3 reads CATSRDSGRDEQFF. The CDR3 DNA sequence: TGTGCCACCAGCAGAGATTCAGGGAGGGATGAGCAGTTCTTC. Full variable domain (remainder filled in from reference TRBV15 and TRBJ2-1): DAMVIQNPRYQVTQFGKPVTLSCSQTLNHNVMYWYQQKSSQAPKLLFHYYDKDFNNEADTPDNFQSRRPNTSFCFLDIRSPGLGDTAMYLCATSRDSGRDEQFFGPGTRLTVL.

V usage is TRBV4-2 and J usage is TRBJ1-2; D call uncertain. This CDR3 comprises 16 residues. V lost 4 bases to trimming and J lost 3 bases, with 18 bases between them. CDR1 and CDR2 from the germline V gene are LGHNA and YNFKEQ. The CDR3 coding sequence is TGTGCCAGCAGCCCCTCGGACTCTCCCATGGACTATGGCTACACCTTC. As protein: CASSPSDSPMDYGYTF.

The chain joins TRBV6-2 or TRBV6-3 to TRBJ1-6; D is perhaps TRBD1 (6 bases). Between the trimmed V and J ends, which lost 2 bases and 10 bases, there was a span of 12 bases. Germline V gene data show CDR1 as MNHEY and CDR2 as SVGEGT. This CDR3 comprises 14 residues. CDR3 residues: CASSYGTSFSPLHF. In DNA form, the CDR3 reads TGTGCCAGCAGTTACGGGACAAGTTTCTCACCCCTCCACTTT.

A note on this clonotype: Germline is not matched at one junction end, which may reflect a read error. The chain links TRBV2 to TRBJ2-7; D may correspond to TRBD1 or TRBD2 (6 bases each). Germline V CDR1 and CDR2: SNHLY, FYNNEI. CDR3 length: 12 amino acids. The CDR3 spells CASTGGSGDLDF. The CDR3 DNA reads TGTGCCAGCACCGGGGGCTCAGGGGACTTGGACTTC.

At least ten counts were recorded for this clonotype. CDR3 in DNA: TGTGCCAGCAGCCCGTTGATCACAGATACGCAGTATTTT. The encoded protein is CASSPLITDTQYF. V gene TRBV7-3 combines with J gene TRBJ2-3, with D unclear. The CDR3 is 13 amino acids. From germline, CDR1 is SGHTA and CDR2 FQGTGA. V lost 5 bases, J lost 2 bases, and 8 bases lay in between.